This T cell receptor (beta chain) was found in a study of CD8+ T cells in alopecia areata. About the research overall: A 6-month off-drug phase came after tofacitinib, which had lasted 6 to 18 months.

Sequencing relied on a cDNA template that was reverse transcribed from extracted RNA. Assay: immunoSEQ multiplex PCR; the TCRdb copy retains only in-frame clones and omits some. This sample has more than 200,000 clones, with roughly 64% found just once. Regarding the study as a whole: Scalp clonality dropped significantly under tofacitinib, as did expanded CD8+ top-100 clones. Links between baseline CD8+ expansion and response need larger treated cohorts.

Specified treatment: oral pan-JAK inhibitor, 5-10 mg twice daily. As part of sample collection, lesional scalp punch biopsies and peripheral blood were taken from alopecia areata patients. Remarks on this clone: Its antigen is undetermined.

Trimming removed 7 bases from V and 14 bases from J; junction bases left unmatched: 12. Per the germline V gene, CDR1 is SGHNT and CDR2 is YYREEE (reference sequence). The length of the CDR3 is 12 residues. V gene TRBV5-4 combines with J gene TRBJ2-1; 7 positions agree with TRBD2. The sample was CD4+ T cells sorted from blood, taken at week 4, from a patient treated with tofacitinib. The origin of this receptor is a human donor with alopecia areata. CDR3 loop: CASALEAGSEFF. The CDR3 DNA reads TGTGCCAGCGCCCTGGAAGCGGGGAGCGAGTTCTTC.